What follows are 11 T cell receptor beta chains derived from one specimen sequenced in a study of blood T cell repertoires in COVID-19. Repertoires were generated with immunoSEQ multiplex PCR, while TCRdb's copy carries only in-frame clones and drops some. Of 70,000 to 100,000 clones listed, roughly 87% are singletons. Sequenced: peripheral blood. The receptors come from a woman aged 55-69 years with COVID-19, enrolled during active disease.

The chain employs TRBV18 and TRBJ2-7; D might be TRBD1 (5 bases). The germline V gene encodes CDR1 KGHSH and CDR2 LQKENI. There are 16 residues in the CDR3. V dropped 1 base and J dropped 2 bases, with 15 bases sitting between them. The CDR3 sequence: CASSPRSGRVPYEQYF. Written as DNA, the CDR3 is TGTGCCAGCTCACCACGCTCAGGGCGTGTGCCCTACGAGCAGTACTTC.

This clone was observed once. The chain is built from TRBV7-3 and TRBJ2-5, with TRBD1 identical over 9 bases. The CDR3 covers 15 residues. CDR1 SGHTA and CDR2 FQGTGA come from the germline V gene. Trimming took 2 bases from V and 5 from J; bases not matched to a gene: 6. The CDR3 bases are TGTGCCAGCAGCTTAGGGGGACAGGGATGGGAGACCCAGTACTTC. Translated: CASSLGGQGWETQYF.

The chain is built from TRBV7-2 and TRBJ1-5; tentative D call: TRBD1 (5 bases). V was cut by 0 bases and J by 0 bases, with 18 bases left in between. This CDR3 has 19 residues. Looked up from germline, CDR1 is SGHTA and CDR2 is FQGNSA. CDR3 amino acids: CASSLAGPGGYSSNQPQHF. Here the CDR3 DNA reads TGTGCCAGCAGCTTAGCTGGGCCGGGGGGGTACAGTAGCAATCAGCCCCAGCATTTT.

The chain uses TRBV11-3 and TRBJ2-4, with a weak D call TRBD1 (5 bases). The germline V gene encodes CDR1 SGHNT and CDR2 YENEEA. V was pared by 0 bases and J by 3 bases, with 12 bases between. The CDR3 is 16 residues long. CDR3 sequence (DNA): TGTGCCAGCAGCTTAGAGTACCAGGGAAGCAAAAACATTCAGTACTTC. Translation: CASSLEYQGSKNIQYF.

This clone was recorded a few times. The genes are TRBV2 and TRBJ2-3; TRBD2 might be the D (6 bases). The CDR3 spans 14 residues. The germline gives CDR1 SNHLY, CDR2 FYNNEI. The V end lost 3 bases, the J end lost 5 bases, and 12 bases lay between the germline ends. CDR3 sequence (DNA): TGTGCCAGCAGTGAGCGGGGTGCGGGAGATACGCAGTATTTT. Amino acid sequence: CASSERGAGDTQYF.

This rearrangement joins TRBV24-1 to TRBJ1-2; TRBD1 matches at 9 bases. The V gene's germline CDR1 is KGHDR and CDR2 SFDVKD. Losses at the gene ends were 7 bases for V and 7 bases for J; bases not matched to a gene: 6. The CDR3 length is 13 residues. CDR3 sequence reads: CATSGTGYVGYTF. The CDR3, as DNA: TGTGCCACCAGCGGGACAGGGTACGTTGGCTACACCTTC.

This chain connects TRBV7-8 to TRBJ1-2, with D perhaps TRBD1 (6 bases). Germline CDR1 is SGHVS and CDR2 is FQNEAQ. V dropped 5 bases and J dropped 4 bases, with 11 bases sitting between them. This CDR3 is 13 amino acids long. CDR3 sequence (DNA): TGTGCCAGCAGCCGACAGGTCTTCTATGGCTACACCTTC. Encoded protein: CASSRQVFYGYTF.

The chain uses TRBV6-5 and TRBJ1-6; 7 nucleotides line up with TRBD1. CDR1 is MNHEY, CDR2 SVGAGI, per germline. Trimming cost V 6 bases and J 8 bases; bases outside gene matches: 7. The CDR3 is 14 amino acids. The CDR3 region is CASRSQGVYSPLHF. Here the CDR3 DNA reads TGTGCCAGCAGATCTCAGGGGGTGTATTCACCCCTCCACTTT.

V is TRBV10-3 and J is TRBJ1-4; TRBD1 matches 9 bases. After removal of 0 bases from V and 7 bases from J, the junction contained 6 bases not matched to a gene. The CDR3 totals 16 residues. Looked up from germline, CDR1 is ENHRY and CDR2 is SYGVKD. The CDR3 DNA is TGTGCCATCAGTGAGTCGCCGGGGACAGGGTTTGAAAAACTGTTTTTT. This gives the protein CAISESPGTGFEKLFF.

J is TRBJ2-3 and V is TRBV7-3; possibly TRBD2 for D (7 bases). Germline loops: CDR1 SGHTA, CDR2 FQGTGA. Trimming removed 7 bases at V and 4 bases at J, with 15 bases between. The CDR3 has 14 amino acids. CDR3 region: CASKVGGGSDTQYF. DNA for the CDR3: TGTGCCAGCAAGGTTGGCGGGGGCTCAGATACGCAGTATTTT.

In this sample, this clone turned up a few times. The CDR3, as DNA: TGTGCCAGCAGCCGCGGGACAGCGCCAAATCAGCCCCAGCATTTT. As protein: CASSRGTAPNQPQHF. The chain combines TRBV7-2 with TRBJ1-5, with 7 positions matching TRBD1. The CDR3 covers 15 residues. The ends lost 5 bases at V and 4 bases at J; junction bases unmatched: 8. Germline CDR1 reads SGHTA; CDR2 reads FQGNSA.